This is a list of T cell receptor beta chains from one sample in a study of blood T cell repertoires in COVID-19. TCRdb's copy holds only in-frame clones and misses some; the assay was immunoSEQ multiplex PCR. Of 150,000 to 200,000 clones listed, 88% are singletons. Source material: PBMCs or T cells enriched from blood (not recorded which). Receptor source: a woman aged 18-30 years who had recovered from COVID-19. Both conserved end residues are trimmed from each CDR3.

CDR3 protein: AWSELAGSYEQY
V gene: TRBV30

CDR3 protein: SVGLAGGADTQY
V gene: TRBV29-1

CDR3 protein: ATSATGTGEFTRNSPLH
V gene: TRBV15

CDR3 protein: ASSQGTDDYHSNQPQH
V gene: TRBV4-2

CDR3 protein: ASSPHLGPGNEAF
V gene: TRBV5-1

CDR3 protein: ASNPPSGMPLH
V gene: TRBV28

CDR3 protein: ASSLDGIAGELF
V gene: TRBV5-1

CDR3 protein: ASSFEDRRTDTQY
V gene: TRBV7-9

CDR3 protein: ASSITERGSNEQF
V gene: TRBV19

CDR3 protein: SVGDRGLTGYT
V gene: TRBV29-1

CDR3 protein: ASRGQGGYGYT
V gene: TRBV28

CDR3 protein: ASSSTGALTHGYT
V gene: TRBV28

CDR3 protein: ASSLVGRVDQPQH
V gene: TRBV5-1

CDR3 protein: SVGTGAGAF
V gene: TRBV29-1

CDR3 protein: ASGQTLTGYQPQH
V gene: TRBV27

CDR3 protein: ASSPPGSAGWSSGNTIY
V gene: TRBV18

CDR3 protein: ASSPGQVGANEKLF
V gene: TRBV19

CDR3 protein: ASSLVLAEETQY
V gene: TRBV5-1

CDR3 protein: ASSALQGDLWEQY
V gene: TRBV28

CDR3 protein: AISEGLSGNSPLH
V gene: TRBV10-3

CDR3 protein: ASSPGTDLYGYT
V gene: TRBV2

CDR3 protein: ASSSPGQGHYEQY
V gene: TRBV4-1

CDR3 protein: ASSLGGGYNSPLH
V gene: TRBV5-1

CDR3 protein: ASSGGVGSGNTIY
V gene: TRBV2

CDR3 protein: ASRTRGRDYEQY
V gene: TRBV6-5

CDR3 protein: ASTTGTSGFNEQF
V gene: TRBV6-5

CDR3 protein: ASRTYYEQY
V gene: TRBV27

CDR3 protein: ASSSLKRDRGSGNTIY
V gene: TRBV11-2

CDR3 protein: ASSQEEISYEQY
V gene: TRBV4-2

CDR3 protein: ASSRPEAYGYT
V gene: TRBV7-9

CDR3 protein: ASSQNNEQF
V gene: TRBV5-1

CDR3 protein: ASSQGKSSGGAETQY
V gene: TRBV3-1/TRBV3-2

CDR3 protein: ASSPTGRAYEQY
V gene: TRBV7-2

CDR3 protein: ASTVLQGHEQY
V gene: TRBV30

CDR3 protein: ASSIGTLYGYT
V gene: TRBV19

CDR3 protein: ASSIGLAGGSLPNEQF
V gene: TRBV19

CDR3 protein: SVESSIRGNTEAF
V gene: TRBV29-1

CDR3 protein: ASSLVGQQLANT
V gene: TRBV28

CDR3 protein: ASSLGLTSYNEQF
V gene: TRBV7-9